This record covers a single TCR beta chain. The target antigen is unknown. The data stem from a study of cytomegalovirus exposure and HLA in healthy donors. Study-wide findings and caveats: In terms of immune exposure information, only CMV serostatus was available. Researchers left out some V segments, among them TRBV6-2 and TRBV6-3, as indistinguishable. In a later analysis, HLA-associated TCR beta chains were more clonally expanded than equally common others. Cytomegalovirus association was assigned to about 150 TCR beta chains.

With 60 Vbeta and 13 Jbeta primers, the PCR was carried out. Repertoires were generated with immunoSEQ multiplex PCR, while TCRdb's copy carries only in-frame clones and drops some. The table has fewer than 200,000 clones, roughly 80% seen once. The germline gives CDR1 LNHNV, CDR2 YYDKDF (reference sequence). This CDR3 is 14 amino acids long. The V segment lost 5 bases and the J segment 10 bases; nucleotides outside the gene matches: 8. The rearrangement links TRBV15 to TRBJ1-6, with 7 bases lining up with TRBD1. The source material was PBMCs. The clonotype originates from a boy aged 5-17 years in good health and CMV-seronegative. CDR3 in DNA: TGTGCCACCAGCCGGAACAGGGGAAGGTCACCCCTCCACTTT. As protein: CATSRNRGRSPLHF.